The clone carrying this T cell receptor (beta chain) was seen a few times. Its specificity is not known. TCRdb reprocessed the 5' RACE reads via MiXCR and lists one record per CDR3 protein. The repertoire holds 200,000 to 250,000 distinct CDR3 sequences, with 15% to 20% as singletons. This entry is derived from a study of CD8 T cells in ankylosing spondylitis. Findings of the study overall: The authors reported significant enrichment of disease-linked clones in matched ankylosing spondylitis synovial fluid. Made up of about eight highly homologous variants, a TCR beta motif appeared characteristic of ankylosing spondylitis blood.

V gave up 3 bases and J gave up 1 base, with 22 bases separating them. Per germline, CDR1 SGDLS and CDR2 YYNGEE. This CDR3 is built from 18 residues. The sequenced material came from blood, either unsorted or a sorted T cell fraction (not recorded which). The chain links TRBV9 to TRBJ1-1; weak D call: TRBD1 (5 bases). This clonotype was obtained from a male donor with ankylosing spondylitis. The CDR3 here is CASSEGNKVGVANTEAFF. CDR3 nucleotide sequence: TGTGCCAGCAGCGAAGGGAACAAGGTGGGGGTAGCGAACACTGAAGCTTTCTTT.